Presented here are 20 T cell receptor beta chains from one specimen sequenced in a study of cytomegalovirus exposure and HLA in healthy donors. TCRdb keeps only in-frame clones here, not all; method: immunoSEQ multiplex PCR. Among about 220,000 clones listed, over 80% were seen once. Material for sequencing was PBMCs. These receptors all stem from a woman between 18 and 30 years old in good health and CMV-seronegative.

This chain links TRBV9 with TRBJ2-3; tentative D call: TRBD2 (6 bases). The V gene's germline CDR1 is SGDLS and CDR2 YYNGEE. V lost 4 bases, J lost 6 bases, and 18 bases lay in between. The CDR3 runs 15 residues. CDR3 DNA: TGTGCCAGCAGCCCTCTGGCGGGACGGGAGGATACGCAGTATTTT. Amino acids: CASSPLAGREDTQYF.

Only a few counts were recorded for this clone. CDR3 DNA sequence: TGTGCCTGGAGTGTACTCATGAGGAACACTGAAGCTTTCTTT. Its protein product is CAWSVLMRNTEAFF. The chain combines TRBV30 with TRBJ1-1, with D unclear. The CDR3 spans 14 residues. V was trimmed by 0 bases and J by 1 base, leaving 9 bases between them. Germline loops: CDR1 GTSNPN, CDR2 SVGIG (reference sequence).

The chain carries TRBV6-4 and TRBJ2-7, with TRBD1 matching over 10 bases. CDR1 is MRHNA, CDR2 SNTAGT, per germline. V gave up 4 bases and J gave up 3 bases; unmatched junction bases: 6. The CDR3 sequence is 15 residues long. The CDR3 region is CASSAAGTGDYEQYF. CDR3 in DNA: TGTGCCAGCAGTGCCGCCGGGACAGGGGACTACGAGCAGTACTTC.

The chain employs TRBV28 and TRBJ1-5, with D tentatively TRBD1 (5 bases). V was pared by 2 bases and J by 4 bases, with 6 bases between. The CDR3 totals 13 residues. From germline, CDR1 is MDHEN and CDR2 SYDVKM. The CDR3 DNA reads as TGTGCCAGCAGTTTAAACAGGAATCAGCCCCAGCATTTT. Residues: CASSLNRNQPQHF. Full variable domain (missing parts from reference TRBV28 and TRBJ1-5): DVKVTQSSRYLVKRTGEKVFLECVQDMDHENMFWYRQDPGLGLRLIYFSYDVKMKEKGDIPEGYSVSREKKERFSLILESASTNQTSMYLCASSLNRNQPQHFGDGTRLSIL.

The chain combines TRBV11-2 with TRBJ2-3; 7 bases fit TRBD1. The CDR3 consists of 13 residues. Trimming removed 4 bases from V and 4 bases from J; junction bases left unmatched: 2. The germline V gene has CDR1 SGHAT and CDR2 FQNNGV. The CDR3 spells CASSSRGPDTQYF. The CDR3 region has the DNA TGTGCCAGCAGCTCTAGGGGGCCAGATACGCAGTATTTT.

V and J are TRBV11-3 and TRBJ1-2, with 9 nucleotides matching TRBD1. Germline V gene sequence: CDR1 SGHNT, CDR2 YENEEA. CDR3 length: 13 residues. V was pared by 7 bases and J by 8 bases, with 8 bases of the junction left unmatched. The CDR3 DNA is TGTGCCAGCACAAGGGGACAGGGAGGCGGCTACACCTTC. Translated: CASTRGQGGGYTF.

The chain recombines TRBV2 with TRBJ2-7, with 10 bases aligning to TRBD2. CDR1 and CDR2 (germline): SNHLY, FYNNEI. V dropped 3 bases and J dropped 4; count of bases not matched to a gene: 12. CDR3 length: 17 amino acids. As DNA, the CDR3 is TGTGCCAGCAGTGATGGAGGGCTACTAGCGGGGTCTTACGAGCAGTACTTC. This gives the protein CASSDGGLLAGSYEQYF. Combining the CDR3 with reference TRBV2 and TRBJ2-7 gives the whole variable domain EPEVTQTPSHQVTQMGQEVILRCVPISNHLYFYWYRQILGQKVEFLVSFYNNEISEKSEIFDDQFSVERPDGSNFTLKIRSTKLEDSAMYFCASSDGGLLAGSYEQYFGPGTRLTVT.

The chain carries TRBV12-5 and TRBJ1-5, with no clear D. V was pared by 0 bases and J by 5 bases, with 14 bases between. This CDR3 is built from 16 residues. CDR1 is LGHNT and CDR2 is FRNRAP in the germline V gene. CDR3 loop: CASGLVPGAGYQPQHF. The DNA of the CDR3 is TGTGCTAGTGGTTTGGTCCCGGGAGCCGGATATCAGCCCCAGCATTTT.

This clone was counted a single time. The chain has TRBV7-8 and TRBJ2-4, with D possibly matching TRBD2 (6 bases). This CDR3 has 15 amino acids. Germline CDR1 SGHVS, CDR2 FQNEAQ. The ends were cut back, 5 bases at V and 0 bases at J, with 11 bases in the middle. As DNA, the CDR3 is TGTGCCAGCAGCCTCAGTAGCGGAGCCAAAAACATTCAGTACTTC. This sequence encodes CASSLSSGAKNIQYF.

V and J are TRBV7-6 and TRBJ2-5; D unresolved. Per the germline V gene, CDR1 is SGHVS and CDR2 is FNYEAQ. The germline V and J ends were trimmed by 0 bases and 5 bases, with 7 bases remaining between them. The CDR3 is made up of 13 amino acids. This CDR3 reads CASSLAVGETQYF. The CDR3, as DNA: TGTGCCAGCAGCTTAGCGGTCGGTGAGACCCAGTACTTC.

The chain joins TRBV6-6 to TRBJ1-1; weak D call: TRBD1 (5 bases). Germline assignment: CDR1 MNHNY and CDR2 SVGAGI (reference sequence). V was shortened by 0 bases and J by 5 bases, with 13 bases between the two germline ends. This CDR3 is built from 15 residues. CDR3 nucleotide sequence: TGTGCCAGCAGTTACTCAGTCGGGGGTTGGACTGAAGCTTTCTTT. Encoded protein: CASSYSVGGWTEAFF.

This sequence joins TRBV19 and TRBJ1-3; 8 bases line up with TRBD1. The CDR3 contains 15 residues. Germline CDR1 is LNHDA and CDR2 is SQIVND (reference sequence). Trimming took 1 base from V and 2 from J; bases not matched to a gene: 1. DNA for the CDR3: TGTGCCAGTAGTATAGGCAGGGGGCCTGGAAACACCATATATTTT. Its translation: CASSIGRGPGNTIYF. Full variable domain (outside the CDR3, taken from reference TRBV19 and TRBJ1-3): DGGITQSPKYLFRKEGQNVTLSCEQNLNHDAMYWYRQDPGQGLRLIYYSQIVNDFQKGDIAEGYSVSREKKESFPLTVTSAQKNPTAFYLCASSIGRGPGNTIYFGEGSWLTVV.

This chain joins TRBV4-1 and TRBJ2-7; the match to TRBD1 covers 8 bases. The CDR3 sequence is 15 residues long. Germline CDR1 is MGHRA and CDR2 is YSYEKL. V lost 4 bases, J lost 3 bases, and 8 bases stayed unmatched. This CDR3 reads CASSPQGQGFYEQYF. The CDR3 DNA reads TGCGCCAGCAGCCCGCAAGGACAGGGATTCTACGAGCAGTACTTC.

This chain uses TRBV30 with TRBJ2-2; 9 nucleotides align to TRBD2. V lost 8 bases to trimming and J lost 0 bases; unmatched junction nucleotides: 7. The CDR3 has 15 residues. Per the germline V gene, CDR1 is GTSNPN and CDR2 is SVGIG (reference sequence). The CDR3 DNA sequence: TGTGCCCGCGCAGGGACTAGCTCGAACACCGGGGAGCTGTTTTTT. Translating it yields CARAGTSSNTGELFF.

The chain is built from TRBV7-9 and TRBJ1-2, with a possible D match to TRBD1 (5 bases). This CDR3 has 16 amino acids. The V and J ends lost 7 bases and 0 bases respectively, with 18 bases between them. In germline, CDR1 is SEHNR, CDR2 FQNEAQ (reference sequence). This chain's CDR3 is CASNLLMTESNYGYTF. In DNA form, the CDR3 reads TGTGCCAGCAATCTCCTAATGACAGAATCTAACTATGGCTACACCTTC.

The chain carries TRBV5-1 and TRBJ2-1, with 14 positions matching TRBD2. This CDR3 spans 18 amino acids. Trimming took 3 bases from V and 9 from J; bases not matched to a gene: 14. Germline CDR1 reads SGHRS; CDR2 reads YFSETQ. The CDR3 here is CASSSSKGLAGGLPEQFF. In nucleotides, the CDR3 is TGCGCCAGCAGCTCCTCAAAAGGACTAGCGGGAGGTCTCCCTGAGCAGTTCTTC.

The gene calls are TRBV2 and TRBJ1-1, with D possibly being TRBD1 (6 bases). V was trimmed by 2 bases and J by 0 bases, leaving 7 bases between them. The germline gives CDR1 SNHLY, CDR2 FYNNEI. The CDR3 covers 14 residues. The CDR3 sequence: CASSETGMNTEAFF. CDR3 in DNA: TGTGCCAGCAGTGAAACAGGGATGAACACTGAAGCTTTCTTT.

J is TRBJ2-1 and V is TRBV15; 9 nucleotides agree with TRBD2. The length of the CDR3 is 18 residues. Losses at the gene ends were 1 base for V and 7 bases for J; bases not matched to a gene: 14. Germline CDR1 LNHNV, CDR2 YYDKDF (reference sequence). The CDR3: CATSRAIRSSGTLNEQFF. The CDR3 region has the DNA TGTGCCACCAGCAGAGCAATCAGGTCTAGCGGGACTTTAAATGAGCAGTTCTTC.

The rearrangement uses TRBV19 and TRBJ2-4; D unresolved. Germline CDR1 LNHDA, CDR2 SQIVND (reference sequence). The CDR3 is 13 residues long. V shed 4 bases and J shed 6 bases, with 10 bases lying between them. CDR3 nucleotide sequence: TGTGCCAGTAGTAACGGAGAGAGAAACATTCAGTACTTC. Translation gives CASSNGERNIQYF. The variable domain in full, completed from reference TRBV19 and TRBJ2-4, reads DGGITQSPKYLFRKEGQNVTLSCEQNLNHDAMYWYRQDPGQGLRLIYYSQIVNDFQKGDIAEGYSVSREKKESFPLTVTSAQKNPTAFYLCASSNGERNIQYFGAGTRLSVL.

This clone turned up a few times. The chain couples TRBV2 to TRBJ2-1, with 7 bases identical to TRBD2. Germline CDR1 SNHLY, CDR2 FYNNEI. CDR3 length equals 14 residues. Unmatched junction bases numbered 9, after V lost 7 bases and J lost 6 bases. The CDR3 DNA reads TGTGCCAGCATTCTGAGGCCTAGCGGCAATGAGCAGTTCTTC. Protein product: CASILRPSGNEQFF.